The 11 T cell receptor beta chains reported below all come from one sample, sequenced in a study of metastatic and nonmetastatic thyroid tumors. Thyroid surgery had not been preceded by any treatment in any patient. Using MiXCR, TCRdb re-called clones from the PCR reads. The sample contains about 27,000 clones, about 26% of which appear only once. The sequencing sample was made of blood. The origin of the receptors is a female donor with papillary thyroid cancer or a benign thyroid nodule (not recorded which). Some clones in this sample may be carry-over from other donors' samples.

This clone was recorded at least ten times. V and J are TRBV5-1 and TRBJ2-5; TRBD2 aligns across 10 bases. Germline V gene data show CDR1 as SGHRS and CDR2 as YFSETQ. With V trimmed by 6 bases and J by 2 bases, 7 bases remained unmatched. CDR3 length: 15 residues. In DNA form, the CDR3 reads TGCGCCAGCACTGCGAGGACTAGCGGTCAAGAGACCCAGTACTTC. As protein: CASTARTSGQETQYF.

This clone was counted a few times. Distinct nucleotide sequences in the sample also encode this CDR3. This chain links TRBV27 with TRBJ2-7; D is unresolved. The CDR3 spans 13 residues. V was trimmed by 9 bases and J by 2 bases, leaving 14 bases between them. Per the germline V gene, CDR1 is MNHEY and CDR2 is SMNVEV (reference sequence). The CDR3 nucleotides read TGTGCCAGTACTACCCGGTGGGCCTACGAGCAGTACTTC. This codes for CASTTRWAYEQYF.

This clone was counted many times. This rearrangement joins TRBV7-6 to TRBJ2-2, with D possibly being TRBD1 (6 bases). The germline CDR1 and CDR2 sequences are SGHVS and FNYEAQ. The V gene lost 7 bases and the J gene lost 7 bases, with 7 bases spanning the gap. This CDR3 spans 11 amino acids. For the CDR3, the DNA is TGTGCCAGCAAGGGGGACGGGGAGCTGTTTTTT. It codes for CASKGDGELFF.

In its sample, this clone was seen a few times. The V gene is TRBV25-1, the J gene TRBJ1-2; no definite D call. Germline CDR1 and CDR2: MGHDK and SYGVNS. V was cut by 5 bases and J by 3 bases, with 10 bases left in between. The CDR3 covers 13 residues. This CDR3 reads CASSYSSDYGYTF. The DNA for the CDR3 is TGTGCCAGCAGTTACTCGTCAGACTATGGCTACACCTTC.

A few counts support this clone. The junction differs from germline at one of its ends, possibly a read error. The V gene is TRBV15, the J gene TRBJ1-3; no reliable D call. The CDR3 is 13 residues long. CDR1 and CDR2 from the germline V gene are LNHNV and YYDKDF (reference sequence). The CDR3 nucleotides are TGTGCCGCCAGCAGAGGATGGGGAAACACCATATATTTT. Protein: CAASRGWGNTIYF.

This clone was counted at least ten times. V and J are TRBV6-5 and TRBJ2-1, with D uncertain. Germline V CDR1 and CDR2: MNHEY, SVGAGI. The CDR3 has 16 residues. Trimming stripped 2 bases from V and 2 bases from J, with 13 bases between. CDR3 sequence: CASSYSLSTPYNEQFF. The CDR3 coding sequence is TGTGCCAGCAGTTACAGCTTATCGACCCCCTACAATGAGCAGTTCTTC.

The V gene is TRBV6-1, the J gene TRBJ2-5; D is perhaps TRBD1 (5 bases). CDR1 and CDR2 from the germline V gene are MNHNS and SASEGT. Deletions cut 6 bases from V and 7 bases from J, with 18 bases between. The CDR3 consists of 14 residues. The CDR3 bases are TGTGCCAGCAGGGTCAGGGAAGGCTGGGGGACCCAGTACTTC. Its protein is CASRVREGWGTQYF.

A few counts support this clone. The rearrangement joins TRBV7-2 to TRBJ2-7; D gene unclear. The ends were cut back, 3 bases at V and 1 base at J, with 10 bases in the middle. The CDR3 length is 14 residues. Looked up from germline, CDR1 is SGHTA and CDR2 is FQGNSA. As DNA, the CDR3 is TGTGCCAGCAGCTTTGAACGTTCATCCTACGAGCAGTACTTC. Its protein product is CASSFERSSYEQYF.

This clone was found many times. The chain has TRBV10-2 and TRBJ1-6; TRBD1 might be the D (6 bases). This CDR3 has 13 amino acids. The V gene's germline CDR1 is WSHSY and CDR2 SAAADI. Trimming took off 9 bases at V and 5 bases at J, with 11 bases between the two ends. CDR3: CASTGQNNSPLHF. In DNA, the CDR3 is TGCGCCAGTACGGGACAAAATAATTCACCCCTCCACTTT.

The chain couples TRBV7-9 to TRBJ1-2; 8 positions match TRBD1. Germline assignment: CDR1 SEHNR and CDR2 FQNEAQ (reference sequence). V was clipped by 5 bases and J by 6 bases; unmatched bases: 5. The CDR3 is 13 residues long. This CDR3 is CASSTWTGNGYTF. The CDR3 nucleotides read TGTGCCAGCAGCACCTGGACAGGGAATGGCTACACCTTC.

In its sample, this clone is medium-sized. Within the sample, other DNA sequences also encode this same CDR3. The chain is built from TRBV10-3 and TRBJ1-2; D is perhaps TRBD1 (6 bases). V lost 3 bases and J lost 8, with 10 bases in between. The CDR3 has 12 residues. CDR1 is ENHRY and CDR2 is SYGVKD in the germline V gene. The CDR3 DNA reads TGTGCCATCAGTGACCCCCAGGGGGGCTACACCTTC. This codes for CAISDPQGGYTF.